A single count supports the clone carrying this T cell receptor (beta chain). This entry comes from a study of blood T cell repertoires in COVID-19. V was pared by 5 bases and J by 7 bases, with 4 bases of the junction left unmatched. This CDR3 is 13 amino acids long. Per the germline V gene, CDR1 is SGHTA and CDR2 is FQGTGA. Method: immunoSEQ multiplex PCR; TCRdb's copy keeps in-frame clones and lacks some. The sample consists of 56,000 or so clones, around four fifths of them appearing once. The chain uses TRBV7-3 and TRBJ2-1; 8 bases line up with TRBD2. The specimen was peripheral blood. The sequence was obtained from a man aged 45-65 years with acute or convalescent COVID-19. The CDR3 reads CASSQGLGNEQFF. The CDR3 DNA reads as TGTGCCAGCAGCCAGGGACTAGGGAATGAGCAGTTCTTC.